The source of this T cell receptor beta chain is a study of OX40 agonist ivuxolimab in advanced cancers. Across the whole study: Patients took ivuxolimab, an agonistic anti-OX40 (CD134) antibody.

General study points: The study observed clonal expansion of CD4+ and CD8+ blood T cells by week 6 at 0.1 to 3.0 mg/kg. The investigators did not determine what antigen specificity the expanded peripheral T cells had. Some nonresponders also had low normalized T-cell clonal expansion.

Germline loops: CDR1 SGDLS, CDR2 YYNGEE. Trimming stripped 0 bases from V and 4 bases from J, with 12 bases between. This CDR3 comprises 15 residues. This clone was recorded only once. No antigen is known for it. The method was immunoSEQ multiplex PCR; TCRdb's version includes in-frame clones alone and lacks a portion of them. The table lists over 50,000 clones, 70% to 90% of them singletons. The rearrangement links TRBV9 to TRBJ2-3; D is unclear. Sample: CD4+ or CD8+ T cells sorted from blood, taken in a trial of the OX40 agonist ivuxolimab. The receptor comes from an adult with an advanced solid tumor such as melanoma, head and neck, liver or kidney cancer. In DNA form, the CDR3 reads TGTGCCAGCAGCGTAGAAGTCCTCGAGGCAGATACGCAGTATTTT. Its translation: CASSVEVLEADTQYF.